Listed below are T cell receptor beta chains from one sample, sequenced in a study of OX40 agonist ivuxolimab in advanced cancers. Here immunoSEQ multiplex PCR was the method, and the copy in TCRdb shows in-frame clones only, minus some. The table lists about 53,000 clones, roughly 80% of them singletons. The sequences come from CD4+ or CD8+ T cells sorted from blood, collected in a trial of the OX40 agonist ivuxolimab. The source is an adult with an advanced solid tumor such as melanoma, head and neck, liver or kidney cancer. Each CDR3 is given with its conserved first and last residue. Each record gives: clone size, D gene, J gene, V gene, CDR3 protein, CDR3 DNA. D genes are given only for firm matches. Size values are once, few and many counts, or a class for expanded clones, and some rows have none.

-,TRBD1,TRBJ1-6,TRBV5-1,CASSMTGLSSYNSPLHF,TGCGCCAGCAGCATGACAGGGCTGAGCTCCTATAATTCACCCCTCCACTTT
-,TRBD1,TRBJ2-2,TRBV6-1,CAVRDRGPGELFF,TGTGCCGTAAGGGACAGGGGGCCCGGGGAGCTGTTTTTT
-,TRBD1,TRBJ2-2,TRBV2,CASSGQGRPGELFF,TGTGCCAGCAGCGGACAGGGGAGACCCGGGGAGCTGTTTTTT
-,TRBD1,TRBJ2-1,TRBV7-8,CASSLRDRGYNEQFF,TGTGCCAGCAGCCTCCGGGACAGAGGTTACAATGAGCAGTTCTTC
-,-,TRBJ2-7,TRBV5-1,CASSLEGSYEQYF,TGCGCCAGCAGCTTGGAGGGGAGTTACGAGCAGTACTTC
-,-,TRBJ1-5,TRBV6-1,CASRKLGQPQHF,TGTGCCAGCAGAAAATTAGGTCAGCCCCAGCATTTT
-,-,TRBJ1-5,TRBV19,CASTVNLGGRYQPQHF,TGTGCCAGTACTGTTAATCTAGGGGGACGGTATCAGCCCCAGCATTTT
-,-,TRBJ1-5,TRBV4-2,CASSQDPNSNQPQHF,TGTGCCAGCAGCCAAGATCCCAATAGCAATCAGCCCCAGCATTTT
few,-,TRBJ1-1,TRBV9,CASSVGQSATEAFF,TGTGCCAGCAGCGTTGGACAGTCTGCCACTGAAGCTTTCTTT
-,-,TRBJ2-5,TRBV30,CAWSSYWGGGETQYF,TGTGCCTGGAGTTCCTACTGGGGAGGGGGGGAGACCCAGTACTTC
-,-,TRBJ2-7,TRBV5-1,CASSLLPIVGLSSYEQYF,TGCGCCAGCAGCTTGTTGCCCATCGTGGGCTTGAGCTCCTACGAGCAGTACTTC
-,TRBD1,TRBJ2-4,TRBV7-9,CASSHDRVQDIQYF,TGTGCCAGCAGCCATGACAGGGTCCAGGACATTCAGTACTTC
-,TRBD2,TRBJ2-2,TRBV28,CATVGLAANTGELFF,TGTGCCACCGTGGGACTAGCGGCTAACACCGGGGAGCTGTTTTTT
-,-,TRBJ1-2,TRBV11-2,CASSLDEDSGYYGYTF,TGTGCCAGCAGCTTAGATGAGGACAGTGGTTACTATGGCTACACCTTC
-,-,TRBJ2-5,TRBV7-2,CASTLWGNQETQYF,TGTGCCAGCACCTTGTGGGGGAACCAAGAGACCCAGTACTTC
once,TRBD1,TRBJ1-1,TRBV27,CASSAGQMNTEAFF,TGTGCCAGCAGTGCGGGACAGATGAACACTGAAGCTTTCTTT
-,TRBD1,TRBJ1-3,TRBV19,CASSRTGVGNTIYF,TGTGCCAGTAGCCGTACAGGGGTAGGAAACACCATATATTTT
-,TRBD1,TRBJ1-5,TRBV27,CASSLLPGTGTQPQHF,TGTGCCAGCAGTTTACTCCCCGGGACAGGGACTCAGCCCCAGCATTTT
once,-,TRBJ2-1,TRBV6-5,CASTPNYPYNEQFF,TGTGCCAGCACCCCAAATTACCCTTATAATGAGCAGTTCTTC
-,-,TRBJ1-3,TRBV10-3,CAISEDSGNTIYF,TGTGCCATCAGTGAGGATAGTGGAAACACCATATATTTT
-,TRBD1,TRBJ1-2,TRBV5-4,CASSFRGPDGYTF,TGTGCCAGCAGCTTCAGGGGGCCGGATGGCTACACCTTC
-,TRBD1,TRBJ1-6,TRBV6-1,CASSEMDRFHF,TGTGCCAGCAGTGAAATGGACAGGTTCCACTTT
-,-,TRBJ2-1,TRBV19,CASSIPRLGGTQANEQFF,TGTGCCAGTAGTATCCCTCGATTGGGCGGGACCCAGGCGAATGAGCAGTTCTTC
-,-,TRBJ1-1,TRBV6-5,CASSPIGQGKTEAFF,TGTGCCAGCAGTCCCATCGGTCAGGGGAAGACTGAAGCTTTCTTT
-,-,TRBJ2-2,TRBV5-1,CASSFEGVSGELFF,TGCGCCAGCAGCTTTGAGGGGGTTTCCGGGGAGCTGTTTTTT
-,-,TRBJ1-1,TRBV18,CASSPTEDGDTEAFF,TGTGCCAGCTCACCTACCGAGGACGGGGACACTGAAGCTTTCTTT
few,TRBD1,TRBJ1-2,TRBV5-1,CASSPGQGGKGYTF,TGCGCCAGCAGCCCGGGACAGGGTGGGAAAGGCTACACCTTC